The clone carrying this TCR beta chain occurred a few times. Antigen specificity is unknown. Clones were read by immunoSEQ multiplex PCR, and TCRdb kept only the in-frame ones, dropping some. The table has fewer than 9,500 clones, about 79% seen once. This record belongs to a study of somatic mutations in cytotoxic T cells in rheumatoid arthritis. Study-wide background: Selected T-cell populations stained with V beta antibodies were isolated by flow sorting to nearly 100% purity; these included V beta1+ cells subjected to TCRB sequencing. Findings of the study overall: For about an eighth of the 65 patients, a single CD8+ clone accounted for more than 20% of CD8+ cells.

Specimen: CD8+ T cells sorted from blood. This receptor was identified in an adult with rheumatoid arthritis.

The CDR3 nucleotides read TGTGCCAGCGGTTGGGGACAGAGTTACGAGCAGTACTTC. Amino acids: CASGWGQSYEQYF. The V and J genes are TRBV7-3 and TRBJ2-7, with TRBD1 matching 7 bases. This CDR3 is 13 amino acids long. Per the germline V gene, CDR1 is SGHTA and CDR2 is FQGTGA. Trimming at V came to 8 bases and at J to 4 bases, leaving 8 bases not matched to a gene.